The 20 T cell receptor beta chains in this list originate from one sample, sequenced in a study of T cell repertoires in cytomegalovirus infection. Which antigens these TCRs recognize remains unknown. TCRdb itself ran the reads through MiXCR, one entry per CDR3 protein. Among some 110,000 distinct CDR3 sequences, about 9.5% were seen once, and the ten largest hold 31%. Input material: PBMCs, sequenced either directly or after in vitro stimulation (not recorded which). The receptors were gathered from a human donor in good health (CMV status not recorded). Some clones in this sample may be carry-over from other donors' samples.

Ten or more counts support this clonotype. The chain has TRBV7-2 and TRBJ2-3; D remains ambiguous. The CDR3 extends over 13 amino acids. CDR1 SGHTA and CDR2 FQGNSA come from the germline V gene. Trimming shortened V by 1 base and J by 5 bases, and 7 bases separated the two germline ends. The CDR3 spells CASSLVVQDTQYF. In DNA, the CDR3 is TGTGCCAGCAGCTTAGTGGTACAAGATACGCAGTATTTT. Drawing the rest from reference TRBV7-2 and TRBJ2-3, the complete variable domain is GAGVSQSPSNKVTEKGKDVELRCDPISGHTALYWYRQSLGQGLEFLIYFQGNSAPDKSGLPSDRFSAERTGGSVSTLTIQRTQQEDSAVYLCASSLVVQDTQYFGPGTRLTVL.

This clonotype was seen a handful of times. The chain is built from TRBV7-8 and TRBJ2-5, with a possible D match to TRBD1 (6 bases). The germline V gene encodes CDR1 SGHVS and CDR2 FQNEAQ. The V end lost 5 bases, the J end lost 5 bases, and 12 bases lay between the germline ends. The CDR3 totals 13 residues. CDR3 DNA sequence: TGTGCCAGCAGCCACAGGGTTGGTGAGACCCAGTACTTC. Translated, it gives CASSHRVGETQYF. Using reference TRBV7-8 and TRBJ2-5 for the parts outside the CDR3, the full variable domain is GAGVSQSPRYKVAKRGQDVALRCDPISGHVSLFWYQQALGQGPEFLTYFQNEAQLDKSGLPSDRFFAERPEGSVSTLKIQRTQQEDSAVYLCASSHRVGETQYFGPGTRLLVL.

This clonotype came up many times. The rearrangement joins TRBV27 to TRBJ2-6; 9 bases align to TRBD1. CDR3 length: 19 residues. The germline gives CDR1 MNHEY, CDR2 SMNVEV (reference sequence). Trimming took 5 bases from V and 0 from J; bases not matched to a gene: 11. CDR3 in amino acids: CASSPTRTGVYSGANVLTF. The DNA for the CDR3 is TGTGCCAGCAGTCCCACAAGGACAGGGGTTTACTCTGGGGCCAACGTCCTGACTTTC.

The rearrangement uses TRBV6-5 and TRBJ2-1; TRBD1 might be the D (7 bases). Trimming left V 6 bases short and J 6 bases short, with 9 bases between. This CDR3 is built from 12 residues. CDR1 and CDR2 (germline): MNHEY, SVGAGI. CDR3 DNA: TGTGCCAGCAGCCAGGGGGGCAATGAGCAGTTCTTC. Amino acid sequence: CASSQGGNEQFF.

This clonotype was found many times. The V and J genes are TRBV10-1 and TRBJ1-6; perhaps TRBD1 as D (5 bases). Germline CDR1 is WNHNN and CDR2 is SYGVQD (reference sequence). The CDR3 runs 18 residues. Trimming took 7 bases from V and 5 from J, leaving 24 bases between them. The DNA for the CDR3 is TGCGCCAGCACTTATCTCAAGCGCCTAGGGGTCAATAATTCACCCCTCCACTTT. The encoded protein is CASTYLKRLGVNNSPLHF.

This sequence joins TRBV5-4 and TRBJ2-6; maybe TRBD1 (5 bases). This CDR3 contains 15 residues. Trimming pared 3 bases from V and 0 bases from J, leaving 7 bases between. Germline CDR1 and CDR2: SGHNT and YYREEE (reference sequence). The CDR3 loop reads CASSSRGSGANVLTF. Here the CDR3 DNA reads TGTGCCAGCAGCTCTAGGGGCTCTGGGGCCAACGTCCTGACTTTC.

In its sample, this clonotype was seen many times. The rearrangement uses TRBV7-2 and TRBJ1-6; D remains ambiguous. The V and J ends lost 4 bases and 0 bases respectively, with 4 bases between them. The CDR3 extends over 14 amino acids. Germline V gives CDR1 SGHTA, CDR2 FQGNSA. The CDR3 loop is CASSYASYNSPLHF. The CDR3 nucleotides are TGTGCCAGCAGCTACGCCTCCTATAATTCACCCCTCCACTTT.

This clonotype has ten or more counts. This rearrangement joins TRBV9 to TRBJ1-5, with a possible D match to TRBD1 (6 bases). V was trimmed by 0 bases and J by 0 bases, leaving 25 bases between them. The germline V gene has CDR1 SGDLS and CDR2 YYNGEE. The length of the CDR3 is 21 residues. CDR3 residues: CASSVVFWGPIKVYSNQPQHF. DNA for the CDR3: TGTGCCAGCAGCGTAGTATTTTGGGGGCCAATTAAGGTTTATAGCAATCAGCCCCAGCATTTT.

The chain joins TRBV30 to TRBJ1-6; 10 bases are a match to TRBD1. The CDR3 contains 13 residues. The V segment lost 4 bases and the J segment 7 bases; nucleotides outside the gene matches: 1. The germline V gene has CDR1 GTSNPN and CDR2 SVGIG (reference sequence). CDR3 protein: CAWKGQGNSPLHF. The CDR3 DNA follows: TGTGCCTGGAAGGGACAGGGGAATTCACCCCTCCACTTT.

This clonotype was observed many times. V usage is TRBV12-3 or TRBV12-4 and J usage is TRBJ2-1; 8 bases are shared with TRBD2. V was pared by 3 bases and J by 9 bases, with 7 bases of the junction left unmatched. The CDR3 has 14 residues. The CDR3 DNA follows: TGTGCCAGCAGTTTCCGCCCCGGGGGGGGTGAGCAGTTCTTC. The encoded protein is CASSFRPGGGEQFF.

This clonotype was seen many times. The gene calls are TRBV7-2 and TRBJ1-1; the D gene is possibly TRBD1 (5 bases). The CDR3 is 12 residues long. Between the trimmed V and J ends, which lost 11 bases and 0 bases, there was a span of 10 bases. From germline, CDR1 is SGHTA and CDR2 FQGNSA. The CDR3 nucleotides read TGTGCCGGGGGGGGAATGAACACTGAAGCTTTCTTT. Amino acids: CAGGGMNTEAFF.

Notes on this clonotype: A much larger clone lies one base from this, so it may be a read error. The chain uses TRBV24-1 and TRBJ2-2; D unresolved. This CDR3 is built from 17 residues. V lost 1 base and J 0 bases, leaving 11 bases between the germline ends. Germline V lookup: CDR1 KGHDR, CDR2 SFDVKD. As DNA, the CDR3 is TGTGCCACCAGTGATTTCCCCCCAGGCGCGAACACCGGGGAGCTGTTTTTT. It codes for CATSDFPPGANTGELFF.

This clonotype was seen many times. The rearrangement joins TRBV30 to TRBJ1-1; D gene ambiguous. V lost 2 bases and J 4 bases, leaving 20 bases between the germline ends. CDR1 is GTSNPN, CDR2 SVGIG, per germline (reference sequence). The CDR3 consists of 16 residues. CDR3 DNA sequence: TGTGCCTGGAGTATGGGGAGAATGTATCTTCGCACTGAAGCTTTCTTT. Translating it yields CAWSMGRMYLRTEAFF.

This clonotype has just a few counts. The rearrangement uses TRBV10-3 and TRBJ2-1; D ambiguous. This CDR3 spans 11 amino acids. The V end lost 2 bases, the J end lost 12 bases, and 8 bases lay between the germline ends. Germline assignment: CDR1 ENHRY and CDR2 SYGVKD. The CDR3 protein is CAISENERQFF. CDR3 nucleotide sequence: TGTGCCATCAGTGAGAACGAGCGGCAGTTCTTC.

This clonotype came up many times. The rearrangement uses TRBV7-2 and TRBJ1-2, with 7 bases identical to TRBD1. V was clipped by 10 bases and J by 7 bases; unmatched bases: 9. CDR3 length equals 12 residues. Looked up from germline, CDR1 is SGHTA and CDR2 is FQGNSA. The CDR3 loop is CAIETGSGGYTF. The CDR3 coding sequence is TGTGCCATCGAGACAGGGAGTGGTGGCTACACCTTC.

As to this clonotype: One end of the junction does not line up with germline, which may come from a read error. The chain carries TRBV11-2 and TRBJ2-3, with TRBD2 matching over 8 bases. The CDR3 length is 13 residues. Germline V CDR1 and CDR2: SGHAT, FQNNGV. The CDR3 region is CSSRTSGTDTQYF. DNA of the CDR3: TGTTCCAGTAGAACTAGCGGAACAGATACGCAGTATTTT.

This clonotype occurred many times. This sequence joins TRBV4-1 and TRBJ1-5, with D maybe TRBD1 (5 bases). Germline assignment: CDR1 MGHRA and CDR2 YSYEKL. Trimming stripped 2 bases from V and 3 bases from J, with 20 bases between. CDR3 length equals 18 residues. CDR3 nucleotide sequence: TGCGCCAGCAGCCAACCACAAACCGTGACAGAGATCAATCAGCCCCAGCATTTT. Residues: CASSQPQTVTEINQPQHF.

This clonotype was detected ten times or more. CDR3 amino acids: CATSDPPTGGYHEQFF. In DNA, the CDR3 is TGTGCCACCAGTGATCCACCGACGGGGGGGTATCATGAGCAGTTCTTC. V and J are TRBV24-1 and TRBJ2-1; 8 bases line up with TRBD2. Germline loops: CDR1 KGHDR, CDR2 SFDVKD. This CDR3 comprises 16 residues. V lost 3 bases, J lost 8 bases, and 11 bases stayed unmatched.

This clonotype appeared many times. The CDR3 DNA follows: TGTGCCAGCAGCCTGGGGCCAGGGGGGTACGAGCAGTACTTC. This translates into CASSLGPGGYEQYF. The V gene is TRBV7-8, the J gene TRBJ2-7, with D tentatively TRBD1 (7 bases). This CDR3 is 14 amino acids long. The germline V gene encodes CDR1 SGHVS and CDR2 FQNEAQ. Between the trimmed V and J ends, which lost 5 bases and 4 bases, there was a span of 15 bases.

This clonotype turned up a few times. The chain joins TRBV15 to TRBJ2-1, with 7 bases aligning to TRBD2. Germline V lookup: CDR1 LNHNV, CDR2 YYDKDF (reference sequence). CDR3 size: 15 residues. V trimming: 1 base; J trimming: 7 bases; junction bases outside the gene matches: 7. The CDR3 DNA is TGTGCCACCAGCAGAGTGGCGGGAGCTGTGAATGAGCAGTTCTTC. Residues: CATSRVAGAVNEQFF.